One sample yielded the 28 T cell receptor beta chains listed below, sequenced in a study of response to subunit inactivated influenza vaccine. TCRdb redid the calling of the RT-PCR reads with MiXCR, one entry per CDR3 protein. The table has some 550,000 distinct CDR3 sequences, around a quarter seen once; the top ten hold approximately 3%. Another study also made use of these data, one on T cells expressing NK-cell markers. From that paper: Beta-chain TCR cDNA was generated via 5'RACE template switching with UMIs.

Sample: CD4+ T cells sorted from PBMCs, taken 11 to 12 days after vaccination. The receptors originated from a man in his forties or fifties who received an inactivated influenza vaccine.

The genes are TRBV6-2 or TRBV6-3 and TRBJ1-5; 9 positions match TRBD1. V was pared by 0 bases and J by 6 bases, with 15 bases of the junction left unmatched. Germline assignment: CDR1 MNHEY and CDR2 SVGEGT. The CDR3 totals 19 residues. CDR3 amino acids: CASSYSIAMGQGKSQPQHF. In nucleotides, the CDR3 is TGTGCCAGCAGTTACTCGATAGCGATGGGACAGGGAAAAAGTCAGCCCCAGCATTTT.

This chain links TRBV7-2 with TRBJ1-2; D ambiguous. V was pared by 1 base and J by 5 bases, with 8 bases between. The CDR3 consists of 13 residues. CDR1 is SGHTA and CDR2 is FQGNSA in the germline V gene. The chain's CDR3 is CASSLDHTYGYTF. CDR3 DNA: TGTGCCAGCAGCTTAGATCACACTTATGGCTACACCTTC.

J is TRBJ2-3 and V is TRBV3-1, with D perhaps matching TRBD1 (5 bases). Germline V CDR1 and CDR2: LGHDT, YNNKEL (reference sequence). V dropped 1 base and J dropped 2 bases, with 7 bases sitting between them. The CDR3 consists of 14 residues. The CDR3 nucleotides read TGTGCCAGCAGCCAAGGGGGCAACACAGATACGCAGTATTTT. Translating it yields CASSQGGNTDTQYF.

This sequence joins TRBV19 and TRBJ2-6, with D perhaps TRBD1 (6 bases). Trimming left V 4 bases short and J 1 base short, with 14 bases between. The germline V gene has CDR1 LNHDA and CDR2 SQIVND (reference sequence). The CDR3 length is 17 residues. The DNA for the CDR3 is TGTGCCAGTAGTAGAATCGGACAGACTTCTGGGGCCAACGTCCTGACTTTC. Amino acid sequence: CASSRIGQTSGANVLTF.

This clonotype was recorded a few times. The rearrangement uses TRBV12-3 or TRBV12-4 and TRBJ2-5; TRBD1 matches 10 bases. The ends lost 11 bases at V and 5 bases at J; junction bases unmatched: 14. The CDR3 has 15 residues. The CDR3 here is CARTTMDRGRETQYF. For the CDR3, the DNA is TGTGCCCGAACGACGATGGACAGGGGGAGGGAGACCCAGTACTTC.

The V call is TRBV5-1, the J call TRBJ2-5, with 7 bases identical to TRBD1. After removal of 4 bases from V and 3 bases from J, the junction contained 6 bases not matched to a gene. Germline assignment: CDR1 SGHRS and CDR2 YFSETQ. The CDR3 has 14 residues. CDR3 in DNA: TGCGCCAGCAGCACGGACAGGACCGAAGAGACCCAGTACTTC. Protein sequence: CASSTDRTEETQYF.

The chain is built from TRBV7-9 and TRBJ2-3; D not certain. Germline V CDR1 and CDR2: SEHNR, FQNEAQ (reference sequence). Trimming took off 1 base at V and 1 base at J, with 9 bases between the two ends. This CDR3 region has 15 residues. CDR3 sequence: CASSLGHPRTDTQYF. The CDR3 DNA follows: TGTGCCAGCAGCTTAGGGCACCCTCGCACAGATACGCAGTATTTT.

This sequence joins TRBV20-1 and TRBJ2-2; D ambiguous. The ends were cut back, 0 bases at V and 6 bases at J, with 14 bases in the middle. The CDR3 has 15 residues. Germline V gene data show CDR1 as DFQATT and CDR2 as SNEGSKA (reference sequence). CDR3 DNA sequence: TGCAGTGCTAGAGATCACCGGGTTGGAGCCGGGGAGCTGTTTTTT. This translates into CSARDHRVGAGELFF.

This clonotype has only a few counts. CDR3 bases: TGTGCCAGCTCGACGGGACAGGAGAATGAAAAACTGTTTTTT. Translating gives CASSTGQENEKLFF. The V call is TRBV6-1, the J call TRBJ1-4, with 8 nucleotides matching TRBD1. After removal of 8 bases from V and 5 bases from J, the junction contained 7 bases not matched to a gene. Per germline, CDR1 MNHNS and CDR2 SASEGT. The CDR3 extends over 14 amino acids.

A few counts support this clonotype. This chain connects TRBV25-1 to TRBJ1-6, with a tentative D call TRBD1 (6 bases). The CDR3 contains 17 residues. CDR1 and CDR2 (germline): MGHDK, SYGVNS. Trimming shortened V by 4 bases and J by 7 bases, and 20 bases separated the two germline ends. The CDR3 sequence is CASSGMSSGHRNSPLHF. In DNA, the CDR3 is TGTGCCAGCAGTGGGATGAGCTCGGGACACAGAAATTCACCCCTCCACTTT.

This clonotype has only a few counts. This chain's CDR3 is CASSEGDRVYEQYF. CDR3 nucleotide sequence: TGTGCCAGCAGTGAAGGGGACAGGGTTTACGAGCAGTACTTC. This chain joins TRBV25-1 and TRBJ2-7, with 9 bases fitting TRBD1. The germline gives CDR1 MGHDK, CDR2 SYGVNS. The length of the CDR3 is 14 residues. Trimming removed 2 bases from V and 4 bases from J; junction bases left unmatched: 3.

There are a few counts of this clonotype. This chain links TRBV20-1 with TRBJ2-1; 9 bases agree with TRBD2. V lost 6 bases, J lost 6 bases, and 6 bases stayed unmatched. The CDR3 runs 13 residues. CDR1 and CDR2 from the germline V gene are DFQATT and SNEGSKA (reference sequence). CDR3 loop: CSADGLASNEQFF. CDR3 bases: TGCAGTGCGGACGGACTAGCGAGCAATGAGCAGTTCTTC.

The chain has TRBV5-1 and TRBJ2-7; 10 bases align to TRBD1. CDR1 is SGHRS, CDR2 YFSETQ, per germline. V lost 4 bases to trimming and J lost 4 bases; unmatched junction nucleotides: 5. The CDR3 extends over 14 amino acids. This CDR3 is CASSKGQGKYEQYF. As DNA, the CDR3 is TGCGCCAGCAGCAAGGGACAGGGGAAATACGAGCAGTACTTC.

The CDR3 protein is CASSQDSYYGYTF. In DNA, the CDR3 is TGTGCCAGCAGCCAAGACTCTTACTATGGCTACACCTTC. V and J are TRBV7-2 and TRBJ1-2; D unresolved. Germline CDR1 and CDR2: SGHTA and FQGNSA. The germline V and J ends were trimmed by 5 bases and 3 bases, with 10 bases remaining between them. CDR3 length equals 13 residues.

This chain joins TRBV7-9 and TRBJ1-4; no firm D call. The CDR3 has 12 amino acids. Germline lookup yields CDR1 SEHNR and CDR2 FQNEAQ (reference sequence). The V end was cut by 7 bases, the J end by 12 bases, with 15 bases between. This chain's CDR3 is CASTPAPSELFF. CDR3 bases: TGTGCCAGCACCCCGGCCCCAAGTGAACTGTTTTTT.

The J gene is TRBJ2-7, the V gene TRBV5-6; 8 bases align to TRBD1. The trim removed 4 bases at V and 6 bases at J, leaving 9 bases unmatched. Per germline, CDR1 SGHDT and CDR2 YYEEEE. This CDR3 spans 14 amino acids. CDR3 in amino acids: CASSDTGGTGEQYF. CDR3 DNA sequence: TGTGCCAGCAGCGACACAGGGGGGACAGGCGAGCAGTACTTC.

This clonotype occurred a few times. The chain is built from TRBV5-1 and TRBJ1-3; D call uncertain. CDR3 length equals 15 residues. V was clipped by 4 bases and J by 0 bases, with 11 bases between them. Germline-derived CDR1 and CDR2 are SGHRS and YFSETQ. CDR3 nucleotide sequence: TGCGCCAGCAGCGCGTCGGCTGACTCTGGAAACACCATATATTTT. Its translation: CASSASADSGNTIYF.

The sample holds many counts of this clonotype. The chain uses TRBV4-1 and TRBJ2-2, with D hard to call. This CDR3 region has 15 residues. V was trimmed by 0 bases and J by 5 bases, leaving 10 bases between them. Per the germline V gene, CDR1 is MGHRA and CDR2 is YSYEKL. The CDR3 protein is CASSQDGVGTGELFF. CDR3 bases: TGCGCCAGCAGCCAAGACGGTGTTGGAACCGGGGAGCTGTTTTTT.

This clonotype has only a few counts. The chain recombines TRBV3-1 with TRBJ1-1, with TRBD1 as a possible D gene (6 bases). Germline V CDR1 and CDR2: LGHDT, YNNKEL (reference sequence). V was cut by 8 bases and J by 0 bases, with 16 bases left in between. The CDR3 totals 15 residues. CDR3 in amino acids: CASRSGTFMNTEAFF. Written as DNA, the CDR3 is TGTGCCAGCCGAAGCGGGACATTTATGAACACTGAAGCTTTCTTT. Based on the CDR3 plus reference TRBV3-1 and TRBJ1-1, the full variable domain is DTAVSQTPKYLVTQMGNDKSIKCEQNLGHDTMYWYKQDSKKFLKIMFSYNNKELIINETVPNRFSPKSPDKAHLNLHINSLELGDSAVYFCASRSGTFMNTEAFFGQGTRLTVV.

The chain is built from TRBV11-2 and TRBJ2-7; no reliable D call. The germline V gene encodes CDR1 SGHAT and CDR2 FQNNGV. CDR3 size: 13 residues. V was pared by 3 bases and J by 3 bases, with 9 bases between. CDR3 coding DNA: TGTGCCAGCAGCTTTTCCGCAGTCTACGAGCAGTACTTC. Protein sequence: CASSFSAVYEQYF.

The genes are TRBV5-1 and TRBJ2-7; the match to TRBD1 covers 9 bases. Per germline, CDR1 SGHRS and CDR2 YFSETQ. The J segment lost 4 bases and the V segment lost 2 bases, leaving 4 bases of the junction unmatched. CDR3 length: 14 amino acids. CDR3 region: CASSFGTGKYEQYF. The CDR3 nucleotides are TGCGCCAGCAGCTTCGGGACAGGGAAGTACGAGCAGTACTTC.

J is TRBJ2-4 and V is TRBV4-3, with D maybe TRBD1 (6 bases). Germline CDR1 and CDR2: LGHNA and YSLEER. CDR3 length: 16 amino acids. V shed 0 bases and J shed 6 bases, with 15 bases lying between them. CDR3 region: CASSQDREGVVNIQYF. The CDR3 nucleotides read TGCGCCAGCAGCCAAGATCGAGAGGGGGTCGTAAACATTCAGTACTTC.

The gene calls are TRBV28 and TRBJ2-2, with D possibly matching TRBD2 (5 bases). Germline-derived CDR1 and CDR2 are MDHEN and SYDVKM. The germline V and J ends were trimmed by 7 bases and 8 bases, with 8 bases remaining between them. The CDR3 has 11 residues. The CDR3: CASTGEGELFF. As DNA, the CDR3 is TGTGCCAGCACCGGGGAAGGGGAGCTGTTTTTT. Variable domain in full (rest from reference TRBV28 and TRBJ2-2): DVKVTQSSRYLVKRTGEKVFLECVQDMDHENMFWYRQDPGLGLRLIYFSYDVKMKEKGDIPEGYSVSREKKERFSLILESASTNQTSMYLCASTGEGELFFGEGSRLTVL.

This clonotype has just a few counts. This chain uses TRBV5-8 with TRBJ2-3; 10 positions agree with TRBD1. V was pared by 4 bases and J by 1 base, with 3 bases of the junction left unmatched. Per germline, CDR1 SGHTS and CDR2 YDEGEE. CDR3 size: 15 residues. CDR3 bases: TGTGCCAGCAGCATTGGACAGGGGGGCACAGATACGCAGTATTTT. It encodes CASSIGQGGTDTQYF.

In this sample, this clonotype turned up a few times. V gene TRBV14 combines with J gene TRBJ2-1; D assignment may be TRBD1 or TRBD2 (6 bases each). The germline V gene has CDR1 SGHDN and CDR2 FVKESK. V gave up 4 bases and J gave up 12 bases, with 16 bases separating them. The CDR3 runs 13 residues. The CDR3 DNA sequence: TGTGCCAGCAGCCCAACAGGGAGGCTAGGGCAGTTCTTC. This codes for CASSPTGRLGQFF.

This clonotype was counted a few times. The V call is TRBV20-1, the J call TRBJ2-7, with a possible D match to TRBD1 (6 bases). This CDR3 contains 14 residues. Trimming removed 6 bases at V and 4 bases at J, with 19 bases between. The germline V gene has CDR1 DFQATT and CDR2 SNEGSKA (reference sequence). CDR3 bases: TGCAGTGCCGGGCGTCGTGGGGGCTGGTACGAGCAGTACTTC. Protein: CSAGRRGGWYEQYF.

This clonotype occurred a few times. V and J are TRBV28 and TRBJ2-1; D remains ambiguous. The CDR3 spans 12 residues. In germline, CDR1 is MDHEN, CDR2 SYDVKM. V lost 5 bases and J 8 bases, leaving 10 bases between the germline ends. The CDR3 sequence is CASSDQPHEQFF. The CDR3 DNA sequence: TGTGCCAGCAGTGACCAGCCGCATGAGCAGTTCTTC.

The V gene is TRBV12-3 or TRBV12-4, the J gene TRBJ2-5; no clear D gene. V lost 6 bases and J lost 5, with 13 bases in between. There are 13 residues in the CDR3. The CDR3 sequence: CASRAENVETQYF. Written as DNA, the CDR3 is TGTGCCAGCAGGGCAGAAAATGTGGAGACCCAGTACTTC.